This T cell receptor beta chain came from a study of blood T cell repertoires in COVID-19. As for the study in general: Whether acute or convalescent, the COVID-19 samples came from the United States, Italy and Spain. In each case, the material was cDNA or gDNA derived from T cells, B-cell-depleted T cells, or PBMCs.

The authors' processing: For nucleated cells, counts were estimated from reference gene primer amplification. Generated by immunoSEQ multiplex PCR, the TCRdb table keeps only in-frame clones and is missing some. V, J and clone size were drawn from that table, and D and trimming were deduced from the DNA. The table shows more than 250,000 clones, with approximately 86% occurring only once. Sequences were obtained from peripheral blood. The sequence came from a woman aged 25 to 45 who had recovered from COVID-19.

The CDR3 DNA reads as TGTGCCAGCAGCTTCGGGGTTGAGGGTGGCTACACCTTC. Its protein is CASSFGVEGGYTF. This chain joins TRBV7-9 and TRBJ1-2; no clear D gene. This CDR3 is built from 13 residues. CDR1 SEHNR and CDR2 FQNEAQ come from the germline V gene (reference sequence). Trimming pared 3 bases from V and 7 bases from J, leaving 12 bases between.